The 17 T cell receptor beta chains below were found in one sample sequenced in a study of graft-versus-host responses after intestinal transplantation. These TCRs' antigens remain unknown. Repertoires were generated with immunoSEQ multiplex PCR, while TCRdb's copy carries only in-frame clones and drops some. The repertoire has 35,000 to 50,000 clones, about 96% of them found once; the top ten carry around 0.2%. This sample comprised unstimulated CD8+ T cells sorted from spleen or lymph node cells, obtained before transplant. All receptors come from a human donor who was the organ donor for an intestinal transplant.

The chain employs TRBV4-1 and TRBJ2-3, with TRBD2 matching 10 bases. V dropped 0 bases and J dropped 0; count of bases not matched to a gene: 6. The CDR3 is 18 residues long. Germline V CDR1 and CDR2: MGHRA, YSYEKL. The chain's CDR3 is CASSQDGTSALSTDTQYF. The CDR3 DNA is TGCGCCAGCAGCCAAGATGGGACTAGCGCCCTGAGCACAGATACGCAGTATTTT.

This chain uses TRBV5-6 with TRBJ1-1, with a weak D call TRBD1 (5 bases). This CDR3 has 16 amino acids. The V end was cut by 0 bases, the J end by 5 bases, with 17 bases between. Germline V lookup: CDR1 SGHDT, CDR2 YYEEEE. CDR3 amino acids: CASSLASGGIGTEAFF. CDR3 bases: TGTGCCAGCAGCTTGGCCAGCGGGGGGATAGGGACTGAAGCTTTCTTT.

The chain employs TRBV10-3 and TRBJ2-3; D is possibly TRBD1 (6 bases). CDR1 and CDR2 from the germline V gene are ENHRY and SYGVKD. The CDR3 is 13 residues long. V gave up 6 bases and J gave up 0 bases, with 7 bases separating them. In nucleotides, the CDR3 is TGTGCCATCAGCGACAGGAGCACAGATACGCAGTATTTT. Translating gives CAISDRSTDTQYF.

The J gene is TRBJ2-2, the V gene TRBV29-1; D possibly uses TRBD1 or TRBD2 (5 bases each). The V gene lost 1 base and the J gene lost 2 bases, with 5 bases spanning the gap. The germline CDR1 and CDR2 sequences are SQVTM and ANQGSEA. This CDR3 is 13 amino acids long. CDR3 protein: CSVEGDNTGELFF. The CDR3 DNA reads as TGCAGCGTTGAAGGGGACAACACCGGGGAGCTGTTTTTT.

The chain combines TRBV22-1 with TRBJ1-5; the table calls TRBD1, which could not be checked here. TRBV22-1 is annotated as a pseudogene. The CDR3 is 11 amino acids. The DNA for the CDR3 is TGTCCTAAACCCAGGGATCAGCCCCAGCATTTT. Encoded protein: CPKPRDQPQHF.

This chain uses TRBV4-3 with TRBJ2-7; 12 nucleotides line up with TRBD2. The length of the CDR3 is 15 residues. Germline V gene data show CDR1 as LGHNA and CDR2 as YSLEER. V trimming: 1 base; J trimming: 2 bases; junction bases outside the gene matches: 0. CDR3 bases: TGCGCCAGCAGCCAAGGACTAGCGGGGGCCTACGAGCAGTACTTC. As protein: CASSQGLAGAYEQYF.

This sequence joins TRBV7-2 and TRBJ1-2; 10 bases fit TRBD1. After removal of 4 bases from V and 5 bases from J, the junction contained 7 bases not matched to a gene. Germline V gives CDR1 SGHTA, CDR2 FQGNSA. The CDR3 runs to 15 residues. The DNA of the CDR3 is TGTGCCAGCAGCTACGACAGGGGGCTAAAATATGGCTACACCTTC. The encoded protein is CASSYDRGLKYGYTF.

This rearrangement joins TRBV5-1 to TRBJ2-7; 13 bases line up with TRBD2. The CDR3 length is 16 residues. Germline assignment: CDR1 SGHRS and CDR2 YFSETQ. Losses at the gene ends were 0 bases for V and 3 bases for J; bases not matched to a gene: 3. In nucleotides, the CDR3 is TGCGCCAGCAGCTTGGCCGGGACTAGCGGGGACTACGAGCAGTACTTC. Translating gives CASSLAGTSGDYEQYF.

CDR3 sequence reads: CASSRGDQPQHF. The CDR3 DNA sequence: TGTGCCAGCAGCAGGGGAGACCAGCCCCAGCATTTT. V usage is TRBV5-5 and J usage is TRBJ1-5; TRBD1 is a possible D gene (5 bases). Per germline, CDR1 SGHKS and CDR2 YYEKEE (reference sequence). The CDR3 loop spans 12 amino acids. Trimming shortened V by 4 bases and J by 7 bases, and 9 bases separated the two germline ends.

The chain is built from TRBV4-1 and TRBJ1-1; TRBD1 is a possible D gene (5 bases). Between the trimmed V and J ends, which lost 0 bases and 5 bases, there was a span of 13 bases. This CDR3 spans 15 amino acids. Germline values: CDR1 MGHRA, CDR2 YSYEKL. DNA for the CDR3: TGCGCCAGCAGCCAAGAGTTTGGGGGGGGGACTGAAGCTTTCTTT. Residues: CASSQEFGGGTEAFF.

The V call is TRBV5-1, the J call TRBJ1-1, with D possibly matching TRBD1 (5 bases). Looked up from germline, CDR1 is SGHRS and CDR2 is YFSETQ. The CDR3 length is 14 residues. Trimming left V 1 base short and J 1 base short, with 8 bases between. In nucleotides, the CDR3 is TGCGCCAGCAGCTTGCGTCAGGGGAACACTGAAGCTTTCTTT. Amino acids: CASSLRQGNTEAFF.

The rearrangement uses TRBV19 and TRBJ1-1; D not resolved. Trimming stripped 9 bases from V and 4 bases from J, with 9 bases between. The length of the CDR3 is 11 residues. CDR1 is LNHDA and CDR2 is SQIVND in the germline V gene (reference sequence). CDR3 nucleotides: TGTGCCAGCAATATACCCACTGAAGCTTTCTTT. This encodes CASNIPTEAFF.

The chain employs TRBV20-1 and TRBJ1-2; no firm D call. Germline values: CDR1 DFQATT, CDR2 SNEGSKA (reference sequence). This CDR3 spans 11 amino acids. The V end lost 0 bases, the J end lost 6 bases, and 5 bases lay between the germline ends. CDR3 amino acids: CSARDTHGYTF. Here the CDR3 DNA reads TGCAGTGCTAGAGATACCCATGGCTACACCTTC.

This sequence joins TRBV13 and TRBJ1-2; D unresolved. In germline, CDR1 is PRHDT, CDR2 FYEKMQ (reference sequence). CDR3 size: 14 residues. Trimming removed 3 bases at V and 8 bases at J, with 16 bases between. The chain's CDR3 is CASSFPGSDPGYTF. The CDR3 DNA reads TGTGCCAGCAGCTTTCCGGGATCAGATCCCGGCTACACCTTC.

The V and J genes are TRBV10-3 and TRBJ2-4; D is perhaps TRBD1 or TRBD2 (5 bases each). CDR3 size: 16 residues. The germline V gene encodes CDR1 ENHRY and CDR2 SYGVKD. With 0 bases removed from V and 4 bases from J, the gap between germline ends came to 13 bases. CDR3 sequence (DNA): TGTGCCATCAGTGAGTCGGGGGTTAGACAGAAAAACATTCAGTACTTC. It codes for CAISESGVRQKNIQYF.

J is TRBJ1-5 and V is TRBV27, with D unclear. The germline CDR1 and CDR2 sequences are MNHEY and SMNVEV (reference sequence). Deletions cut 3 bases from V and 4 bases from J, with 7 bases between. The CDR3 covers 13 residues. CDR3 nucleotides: TGTGCCAGCAGTTTGGTAGGAAATCAGCCCCAGCATTTT. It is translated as CASSLVGNQPQHF.

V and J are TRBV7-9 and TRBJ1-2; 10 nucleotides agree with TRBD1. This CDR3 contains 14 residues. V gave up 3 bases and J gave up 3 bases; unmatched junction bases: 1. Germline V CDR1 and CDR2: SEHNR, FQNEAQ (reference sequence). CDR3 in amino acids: CASSLGTGDYGYTF. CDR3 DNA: TGTGCCAGCAGCTTGGGGACAGGGGACTATGGCTACACCTTC.